Each of the 23 T cell receptor beta chains below was sequenced from the same sample in a study of blood T cell repertoires in COVID-19. Sequenced by immunoSEQ multiplex PCR; TCRdb stores in-frame clones only, minus some. Found here are 90,000 to 110,000 clones, more than 65% of them singletons; the top ten hold 7.9%. Material for sequencing was peripheral blood. The receptors come from a woman aged 80 or older with active or convalescent COVID-19.

The chain recombines TRBV6-6 with TRBJ2-7, with 7 bases matching TRBD1. The CDR3 has 12 amino acids. V lost 4 bases to trimming and J lost 6 bases; unmatched junction nucleotides: 3. Germline CDR1 is MNHNY and CDR2 is SVGAGI (reference sequence). This CDR3 reads CASSSQGFEQYF. For the CDR3, the DNA is TGTGCCAGCAGTTCACAGGGGTTCGAGCAGTACTTC.

Regarding this clone: This same CDR3 is encoded by further DNA sequences in the sample. V gene TRBV12-3 or TRBV12-4 combines with J gene TRBJ1-6; TRBD1 might be the D (5 bases). V was trimmed by 2 bases and J by 9 bases, leaving 5 bases between them. The CDR3 contains 12 residues. CDR3 residues: CASSLQGSPLHF. Written as DNA, the CDR3 is TGTGCCAGCAGTTTACAGGGTTCACCCCTCCACTTT.

V is TRBV5-1 and J is TRBJ1-2; D is unclear. The V and J ends lost 4 bases and 9 bases respectively, with 13 bases between them. There are 12 residues in the CDR3. Looked up from germline, CDR1 is SGHRS and CDR2 is YFSETQ. CDR3 nucleotides: TGCGCCAGCAGCCTCTCGAGGAGTCGCTACACCTTC. Residues: CASSLSRSRYTF. The whole variable domain, filled in from reference TRBV5-1 and TRBJ1-2, reads KAGVTQTPRYLIKTRGQQVTLSCSPISGHRSVSWYQQTPGQGLQFLFEYFSETQRNKGNFPGRFSGRQFSNSRSEMNVSTLELGDSALYLCASSLSRSRYTFGSGTRLTVV.

The V call is TRBV6-1, the J call TRBJ2-3; D is possibly TRBD1 (6 bases). V lost 3 bases and J lost 1, with 11 bases in between. This CDR3 region has 15 residues. Germline CDR1 MNHNS, CDR2 SASEGT. Written as DNA, the CDR3 is TGTGCCAGCAGTGATTATGGGGGCGGCACAGATACGCAGTATTTT. Its translation is CASSDYGGGTDTQYF.

The CDR3 DNA reads TGTGCCAGCTCACTGCAGGGGGCCGAATATAAACTCTCCTACGAGCAGTACTTC. It codes for CASSLQGAEYKLSYEQYF. The rearrangement links TRBV18 to TRBJ2-7; 8 bases align to TRBD1. Germline lookup yields CDR1 KGHSH and CDR2 LQKENI. J was trimmed by 0 bases and V by 4 bases; bases with no gene match: 14. The CDR3 loop spans 18 amino acids. The full variable domain, its missing parts supplied by reference TRBV18 and TRBJ2-7, is NAGVMQNPRHLVRRRGQEARLRCSPMKGHSHVYWYRQLPEEGLKFMVYLQKENIIDESGMPKERFSAEFPKEGPSILRIQQVVRGDSAAYFCASSLQGAEYKLSYEQYFGPGTRLTVT.

This clone showed up just a few times. The CDR3 bases are TGTGCCAGCAGCCCCCCACCAGGTTCGAATACGCAGTATTTT. Protein sequence: CASSPPPGSNTQYF. The genes are TRBV6-2 or TRBV6-3 and TRBJ2-3; D is ambiguous. Trimming removed 6 bases from V and 7 bases from J, with 17 bases in between. From germline, CDR1 is MNHEY and CDR2 SVGEGT. The CDR3 extends over 14 amino acids.

The V call is TRBV7-8, the J call TRBJ2-7; D is perhaps TRBD2 (5 bases). The CDR3 has 15 residues. Germline CDR1 is SGHVS and CDR2 is FQNEAQ. The V end was cut by 4 bases, the J end by 6 bases, with 19 bases between. In DNA, the CDR3 is TGTGCCAGCAGCTCGGGCCTTCCGCGGGTAAGCGAGCAGTACTTC. Translating gives CASSSGLPRVSEQYF.

This rearrangement joins TRBV3-1 (or the pseudogene TRBV3-2) to TRBJ1-5; D unresolved. This CDR3 is built from 14 residues. Trimming shortened V by 2 bases and J by 0 bases, and 5 bases separated the two germline ends. Looked up from germline, CDR1 is LGHDT and CDR2 is YNNKEL (reference sequence). This chain's CDR3 is CASSQIHSNQPQHF. The CDR3 DNA follows: TGTGCCAGCAGCCAAATCCATAGCAATCAGCCCCAGCATTTT.

The chain has TRBV6-6 and TRBJ2-5; a weak D match, TRBD2 (6 bases). Germline loops: CDR1 MNHNY, CDR2 SVGAGI (reference sequence). This CDR3 has 13 residues. Trimming removed 6 bases at V and 2 bases at J, with 10 bases between. The CDR3, as DNA: TGTGCCAGCAGCTCCGGGAGTCAAGAGACCCAGTACTTC. This encodes CASSSGSQETQYF.

The V and J genes are TRBV5-1 and TRBJ2-5, with 9 nucleotides matching TRBD1. The germline V gene has CDR1 SGHRS and CDR2 YFSETQ. The CDR3 has 12 amino acids. Unmatched junction bases numbered 4, after V lost 8 bases and J lost 5 bases. The CDR3 sequence is CASRTGVETQYF. The CDR3, as DNA: TGCGCCAGTCGGACAGGGGTCGAGACCCAGTACTTC. The full variable domain, with the rest looked up from reference TRBV5-1 and TRBJ2-5, is KAGVTQTPRYLIKTRGQQVTLSCSPISGHRSVSWYQQTPGQGLQFLFEYFSETQRNKGNFPGRFSGRQFSNSRSEMNVSTLELGDSALYLCASRTGVETQYFGPGTRLLVL.

In this sample, this clone turned up once. The V gene is TRBV2, the J gene TRBJ1-6, with TRBD1 matching 7 bases. CDR3 length: 14 residues. Trimming took 7 bases from V and 10 from J; bases not matched to a gene: 10. The germline CDR1 and CDR2 sequences are SNHLY and FYNNEI. The CDR3 DNA is TGTGCCAGCATCCAACAGGGGTTAGCCTCACCCCTCCACTTT. It codes for CASIQQGLASPLHF.

J is TRBJ2-3 and V is TRBV6-5; D is possibly TRBD1 (6 bases). Trimming removed 4 bases at V and 5 bases at J, with 13 bases between. Per germline, CDR1 MNHEY and CDR2 SVGAGI. The CDR3 has 14 amino acids. The CDR3 loop is CASSSTGSQDTQYF. The DNA for the CDR3 is TGTGCCAGCAGTTCCACAGGGTCCCAAGATACGCAGTATTTT.

The chain has TRBV3-1 (or the pseudogene TRBV3-2) and TRBJ1-3; unclear D gene. CDR3 length: 16 residues. Germline CDR1 LGHDT, CDR2 YNNKEL (reference sequence). V lost 4 bases to trimming and J lost 0 bases, with 13 bases between them. CDR3 residues: CASSLVAGVSGNTIYF. CDR3 sequence (DNA): TGTGCCAGCAGCCTGGTGGCCGGGGTCTCTGGAAACACCATATATTTT.

The rearrangement links TRBV10-3 to TRBJ2-1, with D unclear. This CDR3 has 12 amino acids. V shed 4 bases and J shed 5 bases, with 6 bases lying between them. The germline V gene encodes CDR1 ENHRY and CDR2 SYGVKD. The CDR3 is CAISVFDNEQFF. The CDR3 nucleotides are TGTGCCATCAGTGTTTTCGACAATGAGCAGTTCTTC.

This clone was seen just once. This sequence joins TRBV9 and TRBJ1-1; D uncertain. The V gene lost 4 bases and the J gene lost 0 bases, with 13 bases spanning the gap. Germline CDR1 is SGDLS and CDR2 is YYNGEE. CDR3 size: 15 residues. The CDR3, as DNA: TGTGCCAGCAGCCTATTGTACGACATGAACACTGAAGCTTTCTTT. Residues: CASSLLYDMNTEAFF. Drawing the rest from reference TRBV9 and TRBJ1-1, the complete variable domain is DSGVTQTPKHLITATGQRVTLRCSPRSGDLSVYWYQQSLDQGLQFLIQYYNGEERAKGNILERFSAQQFPDLHSELNLSSLELGDSALYFCASSLLYDMNTEAFFGQGTRLTVV.

The genes are TRBV11-2 and TRBJ1-1, with 7 nucleotides matching TRBD1. CDR1 is SGHAT, CDR2 FQNNGV, per germline. With V trimmed by 1 base and J by 2 bases, 10 bases remained unmatched. This CDR3 has 17 residues. The CDR3 here is CASSLARGDRVNTEAFF. The CDR3 DNA is TGTGCCAGCAGCTTAGCCCGGGGTGACAGGGTAAACACTGAAGCTTTCTTT. The full variable domain, in which reference TRBV11-2 and TRBJ1-1 provide the parts outside the CDR3, is EAGVAQSPRYKIIEKRQSVAFWCNPISGHATLYWYQQILGQGPKLLIQFQNNGVVDDSQLPKDRFSAERLKGVDSTLKIQPAKLEDSAVYLCASSLARGDRVNTEAFFGQGTRLTVV.

This clone was recorded only once. The CDR3 sequence is CASRRQVKEKLFF. For the CDR3, the DNA is TGTGCCAGCAGGAGACAGGTCAAAGAAAAACTGTTTTTT. V and J are TRBV28 and TRBJ1-4; D might be TRBD1 (6 bases). V was cut by 6 bases and J by 8 bases, with 13 bases left in between. Per germline, CDR1 MDHEN and CDR2 SYDVKM. The CDR3 is 13 residues long. The full variable domain, completed using reference TRBV28 and TRBJ1-4, is DVKVTQSSRYLVKRTGEKVFLECVQDMDHENMFWYRQDPGLGLRLIYFSYDVKMKEKGDIPEGYSVSREKKERFSLILESASTNQTSMYLCASRRQVKEKLFFGSGTQLSVL.

This clone was seen once. The chain uses TRBV28 and TRBJ2-4; D might be TRBD2 (6 bases). V was pared by 0 bases and J by 2 bases, with 8 bases between. From germline, CDR1 is MDHEN and CDR2 SYDVKM. The CDR3 length is 15 residues. CDR3 residues: CASSLWEGPKNIQYF. In DNA, the CDR3 is TGTGCCAGCAGTTTATGGGAGGGACCCAAAAACATTCAGTACTTC.

V usage is TRBV21-1 and J usage is TRBJ2-7; the table gives TRBD1 as D, unverified against the DNA. TRBV21-1 is a known pseudogene. The CDR3 is made up of 19 amino acids. The CDR3, as DNA: TGTGCCAGCAGCAAAAACCAAAGTAGCAGGGACAGGGGAGCCTACGAGCAGTACTTC. It specifies CASSKNQSSRDRGAYEQYF.

The chain combines TRBV27 with TRBJ1-1; D gene ambiguous. The germline V gene encodes CDR1 MNHEY and CDR2 SMNVEV (reference sequence). The CDR3 contains 14 residues. Trimming stripped 2 bases from V and 1 base from J, with 8 bases between. In DNA, the CDR3 is TGTGCCAGCAGTTTAGGAAGGAGGAACACTGAAGCTTTCTTT. Translated: CASSLGRRNTEAFF.

The gene calls are TRBV27 and TRBJ1-5, with TRBD1 matching 7 bases. V lost 3 bases and J lost 11; bases outside the gene matches: 13. The CDR3 loop spans 15 amino acids. Germline assignment: CDR1 MNHEY and CDR2 SMNVEV (reference sequence). The CDR3 here is CASSFLGRGRVAQHF. The DNA of the CDR3 is TGTGCCAGCAGTTTTTTAGGAAGGGGGCGGGTAGCCCAGCATTTT.

The V gene is TRBV9, the J gene TRBJ2-2; a possible D gene is TRBD2 (6 bases). CDR3 length equals 13 residues. Germline V lookup: CDR1 SGDLS, CDR2 YYNGEE. Trimming left V 5 bases short and J 4 bases short, with 9 bases between. The CDR3 loop is CASRREVTGELFF. CDR3 DNA: TGTGCCAGCAGGCGGGAAGTCACCGGGGAGCTGTTTTTT.

V is TRBV24-1 and J is TRBJ1-6, with D possibly matching TRBD1 (5 bases). Germline V lookup: CDR1 KGHDR, CDR2 SFDVKD. This CDR3 region has 14 residues. Deletions cut 3 bases from V and 13 bases from J, with 15 bases between. The CDR3 nucleotides read TGTGCCACCAGTGATGGGGCTCTACAAGGGCCCCTCCACTTT. Translating it yields CATSDGALQGPLHF.